Following are 30 T cell receptor beta chains from one sample sequenced in a study of read filtering for tumor transcriptome and immune sequencing. The library was built from about 400 ng RNA with molecular barcoded adaptors for alpha/delta and beta/gamma chains. Using its own MiXCR run on the reads, TCRdb lists one record per CDR3 protein. The table lists 37,000 or so distinct CDR3 sequences, approximately 14% of them singletons. What was sequenced was a population of CD138-negative cells sorted from bone marrow. These receptors originate from a donor over 35 with multiple myeloma.

This clonotype has only a few counts. A read error is likely, as this CDR3 ends without the conserved phenylalanine or tryptophan. V and J are TRBV5-1 and TRBJ2-7, with D possibly matching TRBD1 (6 bases). Trimming took off 4 bases at V and 0 bases at J, with 11 bases between the two ends. This CDR3 has 14 residues. Germline values: CDR1 SGHRS, CDR2 YFSETQ. The CDR3 region has the DNA TGCGCCAGCAGCCCTCAGACAGGCTCCTACGAGCAGTACTTG. This sequence encodes CASSPQTGSYEQYL.

A single count supports this clonotype. CDR3 coding DNA: TGCGCCAGCAGCCAAGCGCCTGGGGGCACCCACAATGAGCAGTTCTTC. Translating it yields CASSQAPGGTHNEQFF. The chain joins TRBV4-3 to TRBJ2-1; tentatively, D is TRBD1 (6 bases). The germline V gene has CDR1 LGHNA and CDR2 YSLEER. The CDR3 consists of 16 residues. V lost 1 base to trimming and J lost 5 bases, with 15 bases between them.

Comment on this clonotype: This may arise from a read error, as a much more abundant clone is one base away. The genes are TRBV29-1 and TRBJ1-1, with D hard to call. CDR1 is SQVTM, CDR2 ANQGSEA, per germline. V was trimmed by 6 bases and J by 5 bases, leaving 16 bases between them. The CDR3 extends over 13 amino acids. This CDR3 reads CSVWGNLGTEAFF. DNA of the CDR3: TGCAGCGTATGGGGAAACCTGGGTACTGAAGCTTTCTTT.

Many counts were recorded for this clonotype. This chain links TRBV29-1 with TRBJ2-5; D is possibly TRBD2 (6 bases). Trimming pared 6 bases from V and 2 bases from J, leaving 22 bases between. The CDR3 is made up of 16 amino acids. Germline values: CDR1 SQVTM, CDR2 ANQGSEA. Here the CDR3 reads CSVCGLSGGGQETQYF. The CDR3 coding sequence is TGCAGCGTATGCGGACTATCTGGTGGGGGGCAAGAGACCCAGTACTTC.

This clonotype has at least ten counts. V gene TRBV12-3 or TRBV12-4 combines with J gene TRBJ1-1; the D is unclear. Trimming cost V 3 bases and J 0 bases, with 5 bases left between them. The CDR3 length is 13 residues. The DNA of the CDR3 is TGTGCCAGCAGTTTGATGGTGAACACTGAAGCTTTCTTT. Residues: CASSLMVNTEAFF.

As for this clonotype: One base away lies a much larger clone, so this may be a sequencing read error. The rearrangement uses TRBV12-3 or TRBV12-4 and TRBJ2-5; 7 bases are a match to TRBD1. The V segment lost 6 bases and the J segment 5 bases; nucleotides outside the gene matches: 12. There are 15 residues in the CDR3. The CDR3 loop reads CASSPGQRAWETQYF. The CDR3 DNA reads as TGTGCCAGCAGCCCGGGACAGAGGGCTTGGGAGACCCAGTACTTC.

This clonotype was found many times. The CDR3 nucleotides read TGTGCCAGCAGCTCGGGGACTAGCGGAGTACCCTACGAGCAGTACTTC. This sequence encodes CASSSGTSGVPYEQYF. The chain combines TRBV11-2 with TRBJ2-7; the match to TRBD2 covers 11 bases. The germline V gene encodes CDR1 SGHAT and CDR2 FQNNGV. This CDR3 has 16 amino acids. V was pared by 4 bases and J by 2 bases, with 7 bases of the junction left unmatched.

This clonotype was recorded at least ten times. The CDR3 DNA sequence: TGTGCCAGCAGCGACATGGGACTAGCGGGAGTCACCGGGGAGCTGTTTTTT. It is translated as CASSDMGLAGVTGELFF. V usage is TRBV5-5 and J usage is TRBJ2-2; the match to TRBD2 covers 14 bases. The CDR3 contains 17 residues. With V trimmed by 4 bases and J by 4 bases, 6 bases remained unmatched. Per germline, CDR1 SGHKS and CDR2 YYEKEE (reference sequence). Combining the CDR3 with reference TRBV5-5 and TRBJ2-2 gives the whole variable domain DAGVTQSPTHLIKTRGQQVTLRCSPISGHKSVSWYQQVLGQGPQFIFQYYEKEERGRGNFPDRFSARQFPNYSSELNVNALLLGDSALYLCASSDMGLAGVTGELFFGEGSRLTVL.

This clonotype was seen repeatedly, ten times or more. The chain has TRBV14 and TRBJ2-5, with 8 bases fitting TRBD2. V was clipped by 2 bases and J by 7 bases; unmatched bases: 6. The CDR3 has 14 residues. The germline gives CDR1 SGHDN, CDR2 FVKESK. The CDR3 loop reads CASSQQLAVGTQYF. In DNA form, the CDR3 reads TGTGCCAGCAGCCAACAACTAGCGGTCGGGACCCAGTACTTC.

A note on this clonotype: A single base separates this from a much larger clone, so it may be a read error. V and J are TRBV7-9 and TRBJ2-7, with TRBD1 as a possible D gene (6 bases). V was shortened by 0 bases and J by 2 bases, with 11 bases between the two germline ends. This CDR3 is built from 15 residues. Germline V gene lookup returns CDR1 SEHNR and CDR2 FQNEAQ (reference sequence). CDR3 DNA sequence: TGTGCCAGCAGCTTAGCGCGCAGGGGTACCTACGAGCAGTACTTC. Translating gives CASSLARRGTYEQYF.

Remarks on this clonotype: An end of the junction does not agree with germline; a read error may underlie this. This sequence joins TRBV20-1 and TRBJ2-6; 8 bases match TRBD2. The CDR3 runs 13 residues. Germline values: CDR1 DFQATT, CDR2 SNEGSKA (reference sequence). Here the CDR3 reads CSASAGGANVLTF. CDR3 nucleotides: TGCAGTGCTAGTGCCGGGGGGGCCAACGTCCTGACCTTC.

About this clonotype: A much larger clone lies one base from this, so it may be a read error. This sequence joins TRBV5-1 and TRBJ2-2; maybe TRBD1 (6 bases). This CDR3 has 14 amino acids. Germline V gives CDR1 SGHRS, CDR2 YFSETQ. Here the CDR3 reads CASSLDRHTGEPFF. The CDR3 nucleotides are TGCGCCAGCAGCTTAGACAGGCACACCGGGGAGCCGTTTTTT.

This clonotype was picked up many times. V and J are TRBV6-2 or TRBV6-3 and TRBJ2-7; TRBD2 agrees at 13 bases. Germline lookup yields CDR1 MNHEY and CDR2 SVGEGT. J lost 3 bases, V lost 8 bases, and 16 bases had no gene match. The CDR3 runs to 18 residues. The CDR3 here is CASGHGLAGVRVGYEQYF. CDR3 nucleotides: TGTGCCAGCGGACATGGACTAGCGGGAGTAAGAGTGGGCTACGAGCAGTACTTC.

This clonotype was seen at least ten times. The gene calls are TRBV14 and TRBJ2-1; 10 nucleotides align to TRBD2. Unmatched junction bases numbered 4, after V lost 5 bases and J lost 3 bases. Germline lookup yields CDR1 SGHDN and CDR2 FVKESK. This CDR3 region has 15 residues. In DNA, the CDR3 is TGTGCCAGCAGCACTCTAGCGGGAGACTACAATGAGCAGTTCTTC. Its protein is CASSTLAGDYNEQFF.

This clonotype was recorded many times. The V gene is TRBV5-1, the J gene TRBJ2-6, with 7 bases that match TRBD1. Germline V gene data show CDR1 as SGHRS and CDR2 as YFSETQ. The CDR3 is 16 amino acids. The V and J ends lost 5 bases and 0 bases, in that order; junction bases with no gene match: 5. CDR3 in amino acids: CASRDRQPSGANVLTF. For the CDR3, the DNA is TGCGCCAGCAGGGACAGGCAGCCCTCTGGGGCCAACGTCCTGACTTTC.

Comment on this clonotype: One base away lies a much larger clone, so this may be a sequencing read error. The genes are TRBV20-1 and TRBJ2-7, with D unresolved. The CDR3 spans 11 residues. V was shortened by 4 bases and J by 4 bases, with 8 bases between the two germline ends. The germline V gene has CDR1 DFQATT and CDR2 SNEGSKA (reference sequence). CDR3 loop: CSAIQGYEQYF. The DNA for the CDR3 is TGCAGTGCTATACAAGGTTACGAGCAGTACTTC.

This clonotype came up many times. J is TRBJ2-2 and V is TRBV29-1, with D possibly matching TRBD2 (5 bases). The germline gives CDR1 SQVTM, CDR2 ANQGSEA. The V end lost 2 bases, the J end lost 5 bases, and 12 bases lay between the germline ends. This CDR3 contains 14 residues. CDR3 DNA sequence: TGCAGCGTTGAAACCACTAGTGGTACCGGGGAGCTGTTTTTT. Protein product: CSVETTSGTGELFF.

This clonotype came up many times. The rearrangement uses TRBV6-5 and TRBJ2-3; D call uncertain. The CDR3 runs to 13 residues. Trimming left V 5 bases short and J 1 base short, with 7 bases between. Germline CDR1 is MNHEY and CDR2 is SVGAGI. CDR3 sequence (DNA): TGTGCCAGCAGTACCCCTCGCACAGATACGCAGTATTTT. Protein product: CASSTPRTDTQYF.

At least ten counts were recorded for this clonotype. This chain links TRBV18 with TRBJ1-2, with a weak D call TRBD1 (5 bases). CDR1 is KGHSH and CDR2 is LQKENI in the germline V gene. This CDR3 has 13 residues. V was trimmed by 1 base and J by 6 bases, leaving 9 bases between them. This CDR3 is CASSPQGRNGYTF. The CDR3 coding sequence is TGTGCCAGCTCACCACAGGGGCGGAATGGCTACACCTTC. Filled out from reference TRBV18 and TRBJ1-2, the complete variable domain reads NAGVMQNPRHLVRRRGQEARLRCSPMKGHSHVYWYRQLPEEGLKFMVYLQKENIIDESGMPKERFSAEFPKEGPSILRIQQVVRGDSAAYFCASSPQGRNGYTFGSGTRLTVV.

This clonotype was observed at least ten times. The genes are TRBV7-6 and TRBJ2-1; the match to TRBD2 covers 16 bases. The V and J ends lost 2 bases and 9 bases, in that order; junction bases with no gene match: 19. In germline, CDR1 is SGHVS, CDR2 FNYEAQ. The CDR3 has 21 residues. The chain's CDR3 is CASSLITGTSGRATNAAEQFF. The CDR3, as DNA: TGTGCCAGCAGCTTAATTACCGGGACTAGCGGGAGGGCCACTAATGCGGCTGAGCAGTTCTTC.

In its sample, this clonotype was seen many times. Because the CDR3's place on the DNA is in doubt, the DNA is left out and the CDR3 is given as listed by TCRdb. The chain combines TRBV7-5 with TRBJ2-1; TRBD2 is taken as the D call from the table, unchecked against the DNA. TRBV7-5 is deemed a pseudogene. A total of 19 residues make up the CDR3, ends included. This CDR3 is CISVSEAPAGLGPYNEQFF.

This clonotype has just a few counts. The gene calls are TRBV11-2 and TRBJ2-3; D possibly corresponds to TRBD2 (5 bases). Germline-derived CDR1 and CDR2 are SGHAT and FQNNGV. V shed 3 bases and J shed 3 bases, with 13 bases lying between them. This CDR3 is built from 15 residues. For the CDR3, the DNA is TGTGCCAGCAGCTTGATACCTAGCCAAACAGATACGCAGTATTTT. This gives the protein CASSLIPSQTDTQYF.

This clonotype was detected only a few times. One base away lies a much larger clone, so this may be a sequencing read error. V is TRBV4-2 and J is TRBJ1-6; D remains ambiguous. Germline CDR1 is LGHNA and CDR2 is YNFKEQ. Trimming removed 0 bases from V and 10 bases from J, with 7 bases in between. The length of the CDR3 is 13 residues. Written as DNA, the CDR3 is TGTGCCAGCAGCCAAGAAGCTCGATCACCCCTCCACTTT. Protein sequence: CASSQEARSPLHF.

At least ten counts were recorded for this clonotype. The V and J genes are TRBV20-1 and TRBJ1-1; D perhaps matches TRBD1 (5 bases). The CDR3 sequence is 11 residues long. Per germline, CDR1 DFQATT and CDR2 SNEGSKA (reference sequence). Trimming removed 7 bases from V and 5 bases from J, with 11 bases in between. The CDR3 bases are TGCAGTGTGACAGATGGAACTGAAGCTTTCTTT. As protein: CSVTDGTEAFF.

The chain employs TRBV6-1 and TRBJ1-5, with 10 bases lining up with TRBD1. The germline V gene encodes CDR1 MNHNS and CDR2 SASEGT. This CDR3 contains 14 residues. Trimming cost V 6 bases and J 5 bases; bases outside gene matches: 4. CDR3 nucleotides: TGTGCCAGCAGCGACAGGGGGCCGGATCAGCCCCAGCATTTT. Translated: CASSDRGPDQPQHF.

This clonotype was detected many times. This chain's CDR3 is CASSEVSGNLNTEAFF. The DNA for the CDR3 is TGTGCCAGCAGCGAGGTATCAGGCAACTTGAACACTGAAGCTTTCTTT. V and J are TRBV14 and TRBJ1-1, with unresolved D. Trimming cost V 5 bases and J 0 bases, with 16 bases left between them. Germline-derived CDR1 and CDR2 are SGHDN and FVKESK. This CDR3 contains 16 residues.

This clonotype showed up many times. The chain links TRBV7-6 to TRBJ2-7; D remains unclear. CDR1 is SGHVS, CDR2 FNYEAQ, per germline. V dropped 1 base and J dropped 6 bases, with 10 bases sitting between them. The CDR3 runs to 13 residues. The CDR3 DNA sequence: TGTGCCAGCAGCTTAGGAGCCGCGTCCGAGCAGTACTTC. Protein: CASSLGAASEQYF.

This clonotype was counted at least ten times. The chain uses TRBV19 and TRBJ2-1; TRBD2 aligns across 10 bases. The CDR3 consists of 16 residues. Germline V gives CDR1 LNHDA, CDR2 SQIVND (reference sequence). V trimming: 1 base; J trimming: 4 bases; junction bases outside the gene matches: 4. DNA of the CDR3: TGTGCCAGTAGTATAGTTCTAGCGGGAGCGTACAATGAGCAGTTCTTC. Translated, it gives CASSIVLAGAYNEQFF. Full variable domain (missing parts from reference TRBV19 and TRBJ2-1): DGGITQSPKYLFRKEGQNVTLSCEQNLNHDAMYWYRQDPGQGLRLIYYSQIVNDFQKGDIAEGYSVSREKKESFPLTVTSAQKNPTAFYLCASSIVLAGAYNEQFFGPGTRLTVL.

The sample holds many counts of this clonotype. The rearrangement joins TRBV5-5 to TRBJ2-2, with D possibly being TRBD1 (6 bases). The CDR3 contains 15 residues. CDR1 is SGHKS, CDR2 YYEKEE, per germline (reference sequence). Trimming pared 5 bases from V and 1 base from J, leaving 12 bases between. The CDR3 here is CASRRDNLNTGELFF. The CDR3 DNA reads TGTGCCAGCAGGAGGGACAACCTGAACACCGGGGAGCTGTTTTTT.

This clonotype was counted many times. The chain recombines TRBV4-3 with TRBJ1-4; D not resolved. Germline V gives CDR1 LGHNA, CDR2 YSLEER. The CDR3 consists of 14 residues. V lost 8 bases and J lost 4, with 14 bases in between. CDR3 in DNA: TGCGCCAGCGGTCCCTATGCGGGTAATGAAAAACTGTTTTTT. This translates into CASGPYAGNEKLFF.